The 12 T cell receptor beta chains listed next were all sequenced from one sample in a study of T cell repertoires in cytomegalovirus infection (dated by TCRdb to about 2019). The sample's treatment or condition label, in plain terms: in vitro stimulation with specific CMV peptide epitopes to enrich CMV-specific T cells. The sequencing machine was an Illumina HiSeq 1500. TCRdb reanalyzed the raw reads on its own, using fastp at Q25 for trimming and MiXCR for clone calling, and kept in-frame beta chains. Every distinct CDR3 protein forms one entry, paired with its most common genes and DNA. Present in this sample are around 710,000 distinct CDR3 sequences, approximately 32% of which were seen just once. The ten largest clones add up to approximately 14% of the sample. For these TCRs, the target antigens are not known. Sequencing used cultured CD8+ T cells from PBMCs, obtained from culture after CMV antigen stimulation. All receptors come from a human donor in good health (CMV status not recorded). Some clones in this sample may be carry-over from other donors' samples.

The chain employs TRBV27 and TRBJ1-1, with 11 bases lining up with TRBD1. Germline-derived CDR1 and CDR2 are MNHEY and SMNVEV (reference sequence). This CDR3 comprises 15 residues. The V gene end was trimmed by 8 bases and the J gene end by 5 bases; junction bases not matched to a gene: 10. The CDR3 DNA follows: TGTGCCAGCGGGTACTCCGGGACAGGGGGAACTGAAGCTTTCTTT. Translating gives CASGYSGTGGTEAFF.

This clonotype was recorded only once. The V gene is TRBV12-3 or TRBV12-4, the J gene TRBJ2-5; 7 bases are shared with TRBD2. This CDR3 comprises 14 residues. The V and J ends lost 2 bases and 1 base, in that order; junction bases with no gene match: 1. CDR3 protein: CASSLSGAQETQYF. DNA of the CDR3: TGTGCCAGCAGTTTAAGCGGGGCCCAAGAGACCCAGTACTTC.

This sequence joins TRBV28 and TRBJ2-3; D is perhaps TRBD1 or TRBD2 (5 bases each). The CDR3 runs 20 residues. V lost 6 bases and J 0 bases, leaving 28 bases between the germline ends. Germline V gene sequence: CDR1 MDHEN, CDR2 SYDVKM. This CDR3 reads CASRSGRGDGRRSSTDTQYF. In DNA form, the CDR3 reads TGTGCCAGCAGGAGCGGAAGGGGTGATGGCAGACGCTCTAGCACAGATACGCAGTATTTT. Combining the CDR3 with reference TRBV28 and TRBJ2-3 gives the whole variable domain DVKVTQSSRYLVKRTGEKVFLECVQDMDHENMFWYRQDPGLGLRLIYFSYDVKMKEKGDIPEGYSVSREKKERFSLILESASTNQTSMYLCASRSGRGDGRRSSTDTQYFGPGTRLTVL.

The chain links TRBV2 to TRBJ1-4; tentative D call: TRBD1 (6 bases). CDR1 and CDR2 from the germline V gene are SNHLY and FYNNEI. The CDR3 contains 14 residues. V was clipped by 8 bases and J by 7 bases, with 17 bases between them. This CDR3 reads CASEQTGRREKLFF. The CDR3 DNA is TGTGCCAGCGAGCAGACAGGTCGGCGTGAAAAACTGTTTTTT.

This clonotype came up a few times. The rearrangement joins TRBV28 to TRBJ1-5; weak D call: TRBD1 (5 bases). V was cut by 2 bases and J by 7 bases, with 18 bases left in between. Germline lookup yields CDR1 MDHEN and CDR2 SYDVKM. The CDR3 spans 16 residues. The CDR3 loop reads CASSLIRARGEQPQHF. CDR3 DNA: TGTGCCAGCAGTTTAATTAGGGCCAGAGGGGAACAGCCCCAGCATTTT.

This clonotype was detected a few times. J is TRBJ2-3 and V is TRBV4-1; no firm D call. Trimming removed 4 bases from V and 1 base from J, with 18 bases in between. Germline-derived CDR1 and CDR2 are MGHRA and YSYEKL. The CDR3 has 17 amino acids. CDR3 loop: CASSPGFWQNGTDTQYF. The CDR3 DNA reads TGCGCCAGCAGCCCAGGTTTTTGGCAGAACGGCACAGATACGCAGTATTTT.

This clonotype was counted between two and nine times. The CDR3 sequence is CASSQVWRGEAFF. The CDR3 nucleotides read TGTGCCAGCAGCCAAGTCTGGAGGGGTGAAGCTTTCTTT. The J gene is TRBJ1-1, the V gene TRBV14; tentatively, D is TRBD1 (5 bases). The germline gives CDR1 SGHDN, CDR2 FVKESK. The CDR3 loop spans 13 amino acids. The V gene lost 1 base and the J gene lost 7 bases, with 10 bases spanning the gap.

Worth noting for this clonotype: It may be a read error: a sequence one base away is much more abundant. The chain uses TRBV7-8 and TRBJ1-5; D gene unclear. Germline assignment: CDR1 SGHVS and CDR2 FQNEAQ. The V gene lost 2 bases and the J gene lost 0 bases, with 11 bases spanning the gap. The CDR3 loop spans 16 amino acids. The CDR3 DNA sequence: TGTGCCAGCAGCTTACTGGTTGGGGATAGCAATCAGCCCCAGCATTTT. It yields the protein CASSLLVGDSNQPQHF.

The CDR3 DNA follows: TGTGCCAGCAGCTCAAGGCGGGGACAGGATGCCTACGAGCAGTACGTC. Protein product: CASSSRRGQDAYEQYV. This chain joins TRBV11-1 and TRBJ2-7, with 8 positions matching TRBD1. The CDR3 has 16 amino acids. V lost 4 bases to trimming and J lost 2 bases; unmatched junction nucleotides: 10. Germline CDR1 SGHAT, CDR2 FQDESV (reference sequence).

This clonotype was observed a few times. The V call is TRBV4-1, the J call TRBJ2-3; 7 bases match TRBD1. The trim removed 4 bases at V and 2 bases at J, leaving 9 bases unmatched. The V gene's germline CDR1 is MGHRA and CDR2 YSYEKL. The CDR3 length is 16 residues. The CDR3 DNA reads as TGCGCCAGCAGCCTCCATGCAGGGGGAATCACAGATACGCAGTATTTT. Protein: CASSLHAGGITDTQYF.

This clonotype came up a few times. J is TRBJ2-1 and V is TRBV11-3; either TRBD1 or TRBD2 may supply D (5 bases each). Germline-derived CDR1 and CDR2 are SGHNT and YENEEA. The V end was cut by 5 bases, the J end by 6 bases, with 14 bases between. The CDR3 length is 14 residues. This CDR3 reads CASSPFGDPNEQFF. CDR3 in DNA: TGTGCCAGCAGCCCTTTTGGGGACCCCAATGAGCAGTTCTTC.

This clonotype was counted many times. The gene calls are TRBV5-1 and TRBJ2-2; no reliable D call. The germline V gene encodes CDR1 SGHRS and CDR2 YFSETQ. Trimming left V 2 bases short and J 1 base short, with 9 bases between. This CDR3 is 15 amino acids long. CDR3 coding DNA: TGCGCCAGCAGCTTCGCGGTGTTGAACACCGGGGAGCTGTTTTTT. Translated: CASSFAVLNTGELFF.